The entry that follows covers one T cell receptor beta chain sequence. As yet, its antigen is unknown. V lost 0 bases, J lost 8 bases, and 11 bases lay in between. The CDR3 totals 14 residues. These data belong to a study of early T cells in non-severe SARS-CoV-2 infection. One entry per CDR3 protein results from TCRdb running MiXCR on the 5' RACE reads. The profile shows around 61,000 distinct CDR3 sequences, 10% to 14% of them singletons. Study results and caveats: Sequences matched to VDJdb favored anti-spike CD8 responses, while private and CD4 specificities were missed.

The sample taken for sequencing was whole blood. V is TRBV12-3 or TRBV12-4 and J is TRBJ2-1; maybe TRBD2 (6 bases). This sequence was found in an adult who was a healthcare worker with PCR-confirmed SARS-CoV-2 infection or an uninfected control (not recorded which). The CDR3 here is CASSLAGLGDEQFF. Here the CDR3 DNA reads TGTGCCAGCAGTTTAGCGGGACTCGGCGATGAGCAGTTCTTC.